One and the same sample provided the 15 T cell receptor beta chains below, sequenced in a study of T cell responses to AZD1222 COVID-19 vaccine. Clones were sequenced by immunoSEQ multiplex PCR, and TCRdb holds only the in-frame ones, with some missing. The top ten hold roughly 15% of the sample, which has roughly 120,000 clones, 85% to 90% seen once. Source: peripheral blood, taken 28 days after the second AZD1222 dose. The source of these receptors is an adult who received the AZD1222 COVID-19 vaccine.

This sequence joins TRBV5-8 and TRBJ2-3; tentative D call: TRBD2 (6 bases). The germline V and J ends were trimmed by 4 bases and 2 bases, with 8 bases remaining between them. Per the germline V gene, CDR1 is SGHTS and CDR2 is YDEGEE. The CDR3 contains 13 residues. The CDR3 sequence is CASSGTFTDTQYF. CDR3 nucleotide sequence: TGTGCCAGCAGCGGGACTTTCACAGATACGCAGTATTTT.

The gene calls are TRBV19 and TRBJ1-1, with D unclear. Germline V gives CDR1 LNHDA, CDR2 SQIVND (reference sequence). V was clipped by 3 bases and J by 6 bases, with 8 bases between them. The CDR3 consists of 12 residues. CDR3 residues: CASSMQRAEAFF. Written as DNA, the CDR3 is TGTGCCAGTAGTATGCAGAGGGCTGAAGCTTTCTTT.

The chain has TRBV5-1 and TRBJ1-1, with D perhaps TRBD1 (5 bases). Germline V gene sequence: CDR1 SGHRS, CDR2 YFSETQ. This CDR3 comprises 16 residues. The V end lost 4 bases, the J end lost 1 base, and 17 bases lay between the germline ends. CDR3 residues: CASSTRPGPANTEAFF. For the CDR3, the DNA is TGCGCCAGCAGCACAAGACCGGGACCGGCGAACACTGAAGCTTTCTTT. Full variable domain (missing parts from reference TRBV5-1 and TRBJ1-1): KAGVTQTPRYLIKTRGQQVTLSCSPISGHRSVSWYQQTPGQGLQFLFEYFSETQRNKGNFPGRFSGRQFSNSRSEMNVSTLELGDSALYLCASSTRPGPANTEAFFGQGTRLTVV.

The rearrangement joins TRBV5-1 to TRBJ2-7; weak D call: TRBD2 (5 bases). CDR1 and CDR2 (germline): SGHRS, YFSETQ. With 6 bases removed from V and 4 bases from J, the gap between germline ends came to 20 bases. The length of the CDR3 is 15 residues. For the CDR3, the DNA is TGCGCCAGCATTAAATCCGGGAATCGAAAATACGAGCAGTACTTC. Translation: CASIKSGNRKYEQYF.

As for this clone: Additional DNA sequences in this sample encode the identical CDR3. CDR3 bases: TGTGCCAGCAGCGTAGGTCCTGGGTCCTCCTACGAGCAGTACTTC. Protein sequence: CASSVGPGSSYEQYF. The rearrangement links TRBV9 to TRBJ2-7; D is uncertain. This CDR3 has 15 residues. Trimming left V 0 bases short and J 0 bases short, with 10 bases between. Germline CDR1 is SGDLS and CDR2 is YYNGEE.

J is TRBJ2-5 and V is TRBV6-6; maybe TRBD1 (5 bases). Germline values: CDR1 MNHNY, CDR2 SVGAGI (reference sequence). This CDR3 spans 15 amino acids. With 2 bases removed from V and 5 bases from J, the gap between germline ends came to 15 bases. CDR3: CASSYVWRKGETQYF. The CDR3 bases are TGTGCCAGCAGTTACGTCTGGCGAAAGGGGGAGACCCAGTACTTC.

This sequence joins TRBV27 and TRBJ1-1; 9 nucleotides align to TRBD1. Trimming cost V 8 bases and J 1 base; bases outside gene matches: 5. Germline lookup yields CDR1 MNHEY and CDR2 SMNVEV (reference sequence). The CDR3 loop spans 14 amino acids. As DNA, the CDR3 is TGTGCCAGCGCACGGACAGGGGCGAACACTGAAGCTTTCTTT. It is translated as CASARTGANTEAFF.

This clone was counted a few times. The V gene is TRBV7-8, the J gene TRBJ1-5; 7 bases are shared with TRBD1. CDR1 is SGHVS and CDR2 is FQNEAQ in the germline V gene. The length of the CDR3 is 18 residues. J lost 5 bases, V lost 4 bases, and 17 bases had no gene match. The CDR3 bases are TGTGCCAGCAGCTCCACACCAGACAGGGCCCTTACCCATCAGCCCCAGCATTTT. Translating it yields CASSSTPDRALTHQPQHF.

CDR3 sequence reads: CASSRENEQFF. In nucleotides, the CDR3 is TGCGCCAGCAGCCGCGAAAATGAGCAGTTCTTC. V gene TRBV5-1 combines with J gene TRBJ2-1; no reliable D call. In germline, CDR1 is SGHRS, CDR2 YFSETQ. The V gene lost 4 bases and the J gene lost 7 bases, with 6 bases spanning the gap. This CDR3 comprises 11 residues.

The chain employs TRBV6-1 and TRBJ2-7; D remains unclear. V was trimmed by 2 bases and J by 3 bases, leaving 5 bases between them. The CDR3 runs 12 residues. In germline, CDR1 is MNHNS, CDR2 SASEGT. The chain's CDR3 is CASSEPRYEQYF. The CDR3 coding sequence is TGTGCCAGCAGTGAACCCCGCTACGAGCAGTACTTC.

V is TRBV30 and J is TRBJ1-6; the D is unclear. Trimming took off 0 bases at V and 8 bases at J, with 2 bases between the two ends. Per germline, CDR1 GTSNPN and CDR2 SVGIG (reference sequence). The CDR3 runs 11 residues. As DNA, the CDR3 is TGTGCCTGGAGTGTAGATTCACCCCTCCACTTT. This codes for CAWSVDSPLHF.

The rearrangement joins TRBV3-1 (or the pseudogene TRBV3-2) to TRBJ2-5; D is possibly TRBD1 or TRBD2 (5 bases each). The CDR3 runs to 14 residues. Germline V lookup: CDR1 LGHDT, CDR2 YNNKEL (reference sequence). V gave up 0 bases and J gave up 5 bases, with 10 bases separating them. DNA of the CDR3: TGTGCCAGCAGCCAAGAGGGCAGGGACGAGACCCAGTACTTC. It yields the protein CASSQEGRDETQYF.

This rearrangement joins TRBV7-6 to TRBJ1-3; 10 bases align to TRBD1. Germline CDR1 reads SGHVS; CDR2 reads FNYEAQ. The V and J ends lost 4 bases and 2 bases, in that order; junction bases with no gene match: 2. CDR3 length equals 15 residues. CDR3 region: CASSSGQGAGNTIYF. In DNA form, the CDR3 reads TGTGCCAGCAGCTCCGGACAGGGGGCTGGAAACACCATATATTTT.

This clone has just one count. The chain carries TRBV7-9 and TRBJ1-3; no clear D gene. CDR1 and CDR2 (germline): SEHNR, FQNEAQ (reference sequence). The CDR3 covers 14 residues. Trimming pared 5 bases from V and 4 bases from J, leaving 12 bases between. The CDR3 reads CASSHTNDGNTIYF. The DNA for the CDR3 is TGTGCCAGCAGCCACACCAACGACGGAAACACCATATATTTT.

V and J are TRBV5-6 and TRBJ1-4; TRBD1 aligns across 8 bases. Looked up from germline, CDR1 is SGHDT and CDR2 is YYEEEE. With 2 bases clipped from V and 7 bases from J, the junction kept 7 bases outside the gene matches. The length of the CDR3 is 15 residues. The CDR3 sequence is CASSFFTGGIEKLFF. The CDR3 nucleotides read TGTGCCAGCAGCTTTTTTACAGGGGGGATTGAAAAACTGTTTTTT.